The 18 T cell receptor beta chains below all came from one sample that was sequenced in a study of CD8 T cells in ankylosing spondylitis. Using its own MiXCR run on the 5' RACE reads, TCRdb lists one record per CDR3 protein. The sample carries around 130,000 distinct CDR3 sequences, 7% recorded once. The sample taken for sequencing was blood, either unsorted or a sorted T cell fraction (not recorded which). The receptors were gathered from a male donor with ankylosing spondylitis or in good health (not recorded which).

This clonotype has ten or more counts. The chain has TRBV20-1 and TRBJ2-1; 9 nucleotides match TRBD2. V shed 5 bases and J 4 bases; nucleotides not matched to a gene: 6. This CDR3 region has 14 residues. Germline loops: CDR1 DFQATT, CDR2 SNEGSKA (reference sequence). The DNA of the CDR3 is TGCAGTGCTCGAGGACTAGCGAATTACAATGAGCAGTTCTTC. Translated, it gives CSARGLANYNEQFF.

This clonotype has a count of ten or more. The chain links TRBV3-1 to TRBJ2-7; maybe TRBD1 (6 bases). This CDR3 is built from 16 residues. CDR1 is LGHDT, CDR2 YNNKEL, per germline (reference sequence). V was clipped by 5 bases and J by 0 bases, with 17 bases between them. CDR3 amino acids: CASSYTGQKLSYEQYF. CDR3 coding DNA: TGTGCCAGCAGCTATACGGGACAAAAGCTCTCCTACGAGCAGTACTTC.

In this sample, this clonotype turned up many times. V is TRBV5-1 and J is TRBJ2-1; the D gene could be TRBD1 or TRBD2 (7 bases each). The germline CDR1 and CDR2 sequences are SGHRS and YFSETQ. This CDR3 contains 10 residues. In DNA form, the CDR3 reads TGCGCTCAGCAGGGGGGGGAGCAGTTCTTC. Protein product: CAQQGGEQFF.

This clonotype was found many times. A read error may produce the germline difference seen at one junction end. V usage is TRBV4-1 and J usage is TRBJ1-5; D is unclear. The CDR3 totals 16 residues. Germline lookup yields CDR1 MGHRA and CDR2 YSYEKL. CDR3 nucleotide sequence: TGCGCCAGCAGCCAAGATGGCGGCCTTCCCAATCGGCCCCAGCATTTT. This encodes CASSQDGGLPNRPQHF.

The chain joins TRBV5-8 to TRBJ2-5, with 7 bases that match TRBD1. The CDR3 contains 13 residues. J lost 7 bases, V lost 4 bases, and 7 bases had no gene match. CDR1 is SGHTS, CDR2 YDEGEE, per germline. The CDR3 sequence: CASSQTGLGTQYF. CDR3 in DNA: TGTGCCAGCAGCCAGACAGGGTTAGGGACCCAGTACTTC.

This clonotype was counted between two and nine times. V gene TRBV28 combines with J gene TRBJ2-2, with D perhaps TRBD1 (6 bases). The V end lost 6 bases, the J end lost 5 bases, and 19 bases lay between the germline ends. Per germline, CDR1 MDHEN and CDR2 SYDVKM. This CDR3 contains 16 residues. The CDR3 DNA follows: TGTGCCAGCAGGAAGAACAGGGCTCGAAGTACCGGGGAGCTGTTTTTT. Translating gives CASRKNRARSTGELFF.

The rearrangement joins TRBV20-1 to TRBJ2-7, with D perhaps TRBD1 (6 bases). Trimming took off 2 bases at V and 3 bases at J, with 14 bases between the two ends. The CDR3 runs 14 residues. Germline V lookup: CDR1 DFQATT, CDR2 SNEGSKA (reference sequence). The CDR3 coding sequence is TGCAGTGCTAGACCACCGACGGGACACTACGAGCAGTACTTC. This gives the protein CSARPPTGHYEQYF.

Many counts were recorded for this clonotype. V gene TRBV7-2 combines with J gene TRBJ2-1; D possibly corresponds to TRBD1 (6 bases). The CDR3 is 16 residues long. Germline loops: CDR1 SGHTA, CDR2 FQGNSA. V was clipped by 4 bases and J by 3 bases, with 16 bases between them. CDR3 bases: TGTGCCAGCAGCTCCCTTGTGGGGGCGGTCTACAATGAGCAGTTCTTC. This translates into CASSSLVGAVYNEQFF.

The DNA of the CDR3 is TGTGCCAGCAGCCCCGGGCCTAGCCGAAGGGCCAAAAACATTCAGTACTTC. It is translated as CASSPGPSRRAKNIQYF. V gene TRBV5-6 combines with J gene TRBJ2-4, with D tentatively TRBD2 (5 bases). Germline V gives CDR1 SGHDT, CDR2 YYEEEE. V was cut by 4 bases and J by 1 base, with 18 bases left in between. CDR3 length: 17 residues.

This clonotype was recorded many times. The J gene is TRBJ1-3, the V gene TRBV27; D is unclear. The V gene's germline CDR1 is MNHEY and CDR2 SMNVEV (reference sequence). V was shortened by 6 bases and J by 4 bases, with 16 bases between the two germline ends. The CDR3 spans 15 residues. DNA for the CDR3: TGTGCCAGCAGCGCCTTCAGTGGCCCCGGAAACACCATATATTTT. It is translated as CASSAFSGPGNTIYF.

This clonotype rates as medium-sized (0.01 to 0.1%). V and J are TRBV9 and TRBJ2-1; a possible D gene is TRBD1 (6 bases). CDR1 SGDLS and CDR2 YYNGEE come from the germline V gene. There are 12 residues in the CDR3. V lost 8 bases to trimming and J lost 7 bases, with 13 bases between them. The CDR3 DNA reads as TGTGCCAGTGGACTCCAGGGGAATGAGCAGTTCTTC. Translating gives CASGLQGNEQFF.

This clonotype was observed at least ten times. The CDR3 DNA follows: TGTGCCATCAGCGGGACCCTGGAATACGAGCAGTACTTC. As protein: CAISGTLEYEQYF. V usage is TRBV10-3 and J usage is TRBJ2-7; D might be TRBD1 or TRBD2, each matching 5 bases. Per germline, CDR1 ENHRY and CDR2 SYGVKD. The CDR3 has 13 amino acids. The V end was cut by 6 bases, the J end by 4 bases, with 13 bases between.

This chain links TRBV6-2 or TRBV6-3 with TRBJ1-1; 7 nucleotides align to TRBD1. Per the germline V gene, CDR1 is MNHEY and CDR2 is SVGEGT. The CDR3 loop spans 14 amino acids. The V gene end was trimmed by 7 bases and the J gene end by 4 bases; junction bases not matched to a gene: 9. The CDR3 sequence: CASTKDRLPTEAFF. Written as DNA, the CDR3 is TGTGCCAGCACTAAGGACAGGTTACCCACTGAAGCTTTCTTT.

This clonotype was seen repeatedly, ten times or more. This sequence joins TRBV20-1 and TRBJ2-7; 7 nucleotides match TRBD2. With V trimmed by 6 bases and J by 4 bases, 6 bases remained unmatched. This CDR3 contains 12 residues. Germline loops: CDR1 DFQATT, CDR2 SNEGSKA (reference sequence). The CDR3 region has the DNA TGCAGTGCATGGGACTATAGGTACGAGCAGTACTTC. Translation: CSAWDYRYEQYF.

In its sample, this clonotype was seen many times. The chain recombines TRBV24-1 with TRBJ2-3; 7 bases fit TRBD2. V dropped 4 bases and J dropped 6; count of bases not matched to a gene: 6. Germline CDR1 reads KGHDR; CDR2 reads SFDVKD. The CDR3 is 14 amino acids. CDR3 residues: CATSEPASGDTQYF. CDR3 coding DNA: TGTGCCACCAGTGAGCCCGCTAGCGGTGATACGCAGTATTTT.

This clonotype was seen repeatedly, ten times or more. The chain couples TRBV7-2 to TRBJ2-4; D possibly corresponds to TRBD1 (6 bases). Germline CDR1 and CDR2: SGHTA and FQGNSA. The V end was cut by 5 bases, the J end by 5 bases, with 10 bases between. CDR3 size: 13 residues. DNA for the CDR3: TGTGCCAGCAGCCAGGGGTCCCAAAACATTCAGTACTTC. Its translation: CASSQGSQNIQYF.

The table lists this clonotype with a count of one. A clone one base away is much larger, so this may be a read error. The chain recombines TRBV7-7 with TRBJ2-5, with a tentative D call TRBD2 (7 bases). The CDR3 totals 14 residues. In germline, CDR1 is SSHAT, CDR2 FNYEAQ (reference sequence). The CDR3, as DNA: TGTGTCAGCAGCTTAGTGGCGGGGGCAGAGACCCAGTACTTC. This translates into CVSSLVAGAETQYF.

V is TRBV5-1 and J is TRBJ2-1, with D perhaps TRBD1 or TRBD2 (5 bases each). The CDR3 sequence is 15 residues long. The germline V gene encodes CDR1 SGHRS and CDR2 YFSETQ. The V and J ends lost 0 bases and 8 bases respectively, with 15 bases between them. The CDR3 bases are TGCGCCAGCAGCTTGGAGGGACGGGGATTGGATGAGCAGTTCTTC. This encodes CASSLEGRGLDEQFF.